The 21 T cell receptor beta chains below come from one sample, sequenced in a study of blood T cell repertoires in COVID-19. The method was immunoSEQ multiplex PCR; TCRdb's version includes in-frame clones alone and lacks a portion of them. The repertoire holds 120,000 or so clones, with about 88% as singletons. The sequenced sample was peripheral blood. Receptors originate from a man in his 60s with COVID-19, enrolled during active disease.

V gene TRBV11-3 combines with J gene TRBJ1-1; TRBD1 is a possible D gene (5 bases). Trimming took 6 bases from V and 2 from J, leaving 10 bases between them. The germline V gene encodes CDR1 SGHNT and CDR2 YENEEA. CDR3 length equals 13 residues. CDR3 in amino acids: CASSSDSNTEAFF. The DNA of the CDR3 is TGTGCCAGCAGTTCCGACAGTAACACTGAAGCTTTCTTT. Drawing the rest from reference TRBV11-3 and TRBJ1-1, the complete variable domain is EAGVVQSPRYKIIEKKQPVAFWCNPISGHNTLYWYLQNLGQGPELLIRYENEEAVDDSQLPKDRFSAERLKGVDSTLKIQPAELGDSAVYLCASSSDSNTEAFFGQGTRLTVV.

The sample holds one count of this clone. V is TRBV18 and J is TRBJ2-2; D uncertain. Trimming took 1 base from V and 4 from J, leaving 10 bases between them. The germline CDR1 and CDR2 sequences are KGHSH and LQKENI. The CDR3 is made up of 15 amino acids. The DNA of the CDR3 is TGTGCCAGCTCACCACGGCGGTTGAGCACCGGGGAGCTGTTTTTT. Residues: CASSPRRLSTGELFF.

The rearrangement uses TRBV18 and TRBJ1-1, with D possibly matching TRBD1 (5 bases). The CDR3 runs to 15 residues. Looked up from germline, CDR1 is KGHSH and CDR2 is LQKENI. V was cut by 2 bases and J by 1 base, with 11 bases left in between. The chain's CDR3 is CASSPSGRTNTEAFF. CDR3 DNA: TGTGCCAGCTCACCATCAGGGAGGACGAACACTGAAGCTTTCTTT. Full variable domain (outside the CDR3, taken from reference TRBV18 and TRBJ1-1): NAGVMQNPRHLVRRRGQEARLRCSPMKGHSHVYWYRQLPEEGLKFMVYLQKENIIDESGMPKERFSAEFPKEGPSILRIQQVVRGDSAAYFCASSPSGRTNTEAFFGQGTRLTVV.

The CDR3 DNA is TGTGCCAGCAGTCGGACAGGGGGGAACACTGAAGCTTTCTTT. Its protein is CASSRTGGNTEAFF. The chain combines TRBV6-5 with TRBJ1-1; 10 bases are shared with TRBD1. The CDR3 sequence is 14 residues long. Germline loops: CDR1 MNHEY, CDR2 SVGAGI. V was clipped by 5 bases and J by 1 base; unmatched bases: 1.

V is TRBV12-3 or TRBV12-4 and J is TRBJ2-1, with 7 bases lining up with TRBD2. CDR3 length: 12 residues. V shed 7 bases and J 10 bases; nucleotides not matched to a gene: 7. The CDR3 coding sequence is TGTGCCAGCATAGCGGCGGGAGACGAGCAGTTCTTC. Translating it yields CASIAAGDEQFF.

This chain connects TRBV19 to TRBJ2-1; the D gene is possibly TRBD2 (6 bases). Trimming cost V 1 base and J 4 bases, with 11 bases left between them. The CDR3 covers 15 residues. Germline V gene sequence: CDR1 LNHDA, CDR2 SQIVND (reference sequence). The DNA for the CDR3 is TGTGCCAGTAGTATAGGGGACTCCGTATACAATGAGCAGTTCTTC. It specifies CASSIGDSVYNEQFF.

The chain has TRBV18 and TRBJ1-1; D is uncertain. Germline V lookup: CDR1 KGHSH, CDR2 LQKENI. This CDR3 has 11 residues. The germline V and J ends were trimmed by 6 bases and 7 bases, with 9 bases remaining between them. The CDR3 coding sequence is TGTGCCAGCTCCGGGGAACGTGAAGCTTTCTTT. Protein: CASSGEREAFF.

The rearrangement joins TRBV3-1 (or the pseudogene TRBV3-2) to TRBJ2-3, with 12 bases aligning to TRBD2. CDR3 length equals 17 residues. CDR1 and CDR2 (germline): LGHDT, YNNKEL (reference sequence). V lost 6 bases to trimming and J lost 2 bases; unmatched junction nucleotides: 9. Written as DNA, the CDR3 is TGTGCCAGCAGAGATCTAGCGGGAGGGTCCCTCACAGATACGCAGTATTTT. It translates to CASRDLAGGSLTDTQYF.

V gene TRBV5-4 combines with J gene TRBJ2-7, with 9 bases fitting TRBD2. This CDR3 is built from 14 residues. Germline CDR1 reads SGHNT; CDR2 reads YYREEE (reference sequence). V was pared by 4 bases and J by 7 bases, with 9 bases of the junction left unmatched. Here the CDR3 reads CASSPDSGRVEQYF. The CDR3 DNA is TGTGCCAGCAGCCCTGATAGCGGGAGAGTTGAGCAGTACTTC.

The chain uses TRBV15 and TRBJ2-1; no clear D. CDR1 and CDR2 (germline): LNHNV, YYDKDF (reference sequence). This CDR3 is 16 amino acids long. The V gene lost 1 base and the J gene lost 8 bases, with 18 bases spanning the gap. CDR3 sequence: CATSRGEKISLDEQFF. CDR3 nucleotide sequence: TGTGCCACCAGCAGAGGAGAGAAAATTTCTTTGGATGAGCAGTTCTTC.

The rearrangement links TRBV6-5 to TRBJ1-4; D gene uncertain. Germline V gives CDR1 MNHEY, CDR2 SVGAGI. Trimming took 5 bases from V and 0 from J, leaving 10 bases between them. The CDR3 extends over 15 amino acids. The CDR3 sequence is CASSPRFPTNEKLFF. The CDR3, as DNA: TGTGCCAGCAGTCCCAGGTTCCCAACTAATGAAAAACTGTTTTTT.

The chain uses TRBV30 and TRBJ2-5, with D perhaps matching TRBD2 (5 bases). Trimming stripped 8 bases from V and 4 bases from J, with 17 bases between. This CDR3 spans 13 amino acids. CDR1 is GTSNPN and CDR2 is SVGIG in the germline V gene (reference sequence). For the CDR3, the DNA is TGTGCCACAAGGGCCTCGAGCGGAGAGACCCAGTACTTC. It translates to CATRASSGETQYF.

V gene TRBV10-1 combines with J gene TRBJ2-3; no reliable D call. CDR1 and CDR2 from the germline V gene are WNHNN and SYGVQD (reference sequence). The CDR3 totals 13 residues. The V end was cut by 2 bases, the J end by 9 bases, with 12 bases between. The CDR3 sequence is CASSETPLKTQYF. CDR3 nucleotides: TGCGCCAGCAGTGAGACTCCTCTGAAGACGCAGTATTTT.

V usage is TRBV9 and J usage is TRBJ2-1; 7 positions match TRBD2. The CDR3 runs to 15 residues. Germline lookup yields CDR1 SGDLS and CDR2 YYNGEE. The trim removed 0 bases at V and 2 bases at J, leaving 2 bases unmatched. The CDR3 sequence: CASSVAGGTYNEQFF. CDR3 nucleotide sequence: TGTGCCAGCAGCGTAGCGGGAGGCACCTACAATGAGCAGTTCTTC.

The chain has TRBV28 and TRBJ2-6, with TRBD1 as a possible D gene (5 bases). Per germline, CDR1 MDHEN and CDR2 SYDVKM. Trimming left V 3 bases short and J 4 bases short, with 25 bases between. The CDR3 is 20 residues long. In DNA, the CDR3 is TGTGCCAGCAGTTTCATCGGTCTAGGAATGACCTCAGGGGGGGCCAACGTCCTGACTTTC. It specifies CASSFIGLGMTSGGANVLTF.

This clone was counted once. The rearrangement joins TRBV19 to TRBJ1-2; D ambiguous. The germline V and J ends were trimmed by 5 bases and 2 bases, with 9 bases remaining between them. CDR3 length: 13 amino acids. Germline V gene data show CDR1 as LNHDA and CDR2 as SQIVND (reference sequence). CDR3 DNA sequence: TGTGCCAGTAGTCGTGAGAGGAACTATGGCTACACCTTC. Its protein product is CASSRERNYGYTF. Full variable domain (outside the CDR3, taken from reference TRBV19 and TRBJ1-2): DGGITQSPKYLFRKEGQNVTLSCEQNLNHDAMYWYRQDPGQGLRLIYYSQIVNDFQKGDIAEGYSVSREKKESFPLTVTSAQKNPTAFYLCASSRERNYGYTFGSGTRLTVV.

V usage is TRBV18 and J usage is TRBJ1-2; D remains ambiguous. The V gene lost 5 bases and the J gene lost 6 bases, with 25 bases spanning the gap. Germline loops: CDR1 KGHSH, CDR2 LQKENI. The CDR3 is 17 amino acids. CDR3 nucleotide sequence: TGTGCCAGCTCATCCACCCCGGGAGGATCCGGCAGAGATGGCTACACCTTC. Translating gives CASSSTPGGSGRDGYTF. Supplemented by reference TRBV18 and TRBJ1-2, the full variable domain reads NAGVMQNPRHLVRRRGQEARLRCSPMKGHSHVYWYRQLPEEGLKFMVYLQKENIIDESGMPKERFSAEFPKEGPSILRIQQVVRGDSAAYFCASSSTPGGSGRDGYTFGSGTRLTVV.

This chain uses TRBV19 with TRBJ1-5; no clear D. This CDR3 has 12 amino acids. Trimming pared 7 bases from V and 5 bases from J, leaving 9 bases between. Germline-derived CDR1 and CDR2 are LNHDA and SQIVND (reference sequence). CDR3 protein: CASTPGDQPQHF. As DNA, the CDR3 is TGTGCCAGTACCCCGGGAGATCAGCCCCAGCATTTT.

The CDR3 is CATSDLAGNDEQYF. The CDR3 DNA is TGTGCCACCAGTGATTTGGCGGGGAATGACGAGCAGTACTTC. This chain uses TRBV24-1 with TRBJ2-7, with D perhaps matching TRBD2 (6 bases). The CDR3 has 14 residues. Trimming shortened V by 0 bases and J by 5 bases, and 10 bases separated the two germline ends. Germline CDR1 is KGHDR and CDR2 is SFDVKD.

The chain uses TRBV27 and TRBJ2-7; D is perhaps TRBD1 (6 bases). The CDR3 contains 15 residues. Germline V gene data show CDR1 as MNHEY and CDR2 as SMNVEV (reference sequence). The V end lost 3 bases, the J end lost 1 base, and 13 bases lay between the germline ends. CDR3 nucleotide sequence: TGTGCCAGCAGTTTGTTGCAGGGGATTTCCTACGAGCAGTACTTC. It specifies CASSLLQGISYEQYF.

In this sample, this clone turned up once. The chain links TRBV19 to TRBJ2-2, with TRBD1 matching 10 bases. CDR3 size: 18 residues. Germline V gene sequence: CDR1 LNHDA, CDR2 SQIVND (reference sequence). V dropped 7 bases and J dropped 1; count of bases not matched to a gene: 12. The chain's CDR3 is CASTPPGTGVWNTGELFF. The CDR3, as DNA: TGTGCCAGTACCCCCCCGGGGACAGGGGTATGGAACACCGGGGAGCTGTTTTTT.